These 7 T cell receptor beta chains originate from one sample sequenced in a study of CD8 T cells in ankylosing spondylitis. TCRdb independently ran MiXCR on the 5' RACE reads; one entry per CDR3 protein. This sample yields 200,000 to 300,000 distinct CDR3 sequences, of which 32% are seen a single time; 4% to 5% belongs to the top ten. Specimen: blood, either unsorted or a sorted T cell fraction (not recorded which). The source is a male donor with ankylosing spondylitis or in good health (not recorded which).

The rearrangement joins TRBV6-2 or TRBV6-3 to TRBJ2-1; 9 nucleotides agree with TRBD1. The CDR3 totals 21 residues. The V gene end was trimmed by 5 bases and the J gene end by 0 bases; junction bases not matched to a gene: 20. Germline-derived CDR1 and CDR2 are MNHEY and SVGEGT. CDR3 nucleotide sequence: TGTGCCAGCAGTCCTGGGGGGGGGACAGGGCCCTTACTAAGCTCCTACAATGAGCAGTTCTTC. Translating it yields CASSPGGGTGPLLSSYNEQFF.

This clonotype was detected only a few times. The chain employs TRBV5-5 and TRBJ1-2, with 10 bases lining up with TRBD1. CDR3 length: 14 residues. Germline loops: CDR1 SGHKS, CDR2 YYEKEE (reference sequence). V was pared by 3 bases and J by 3 bases, with 2 bases of the junction left unmatched. The DNA of the CDR3 is TGTGCCAGCAGCTGGACAGGGGGGGACTATGGCTACACCTTC. Amino acid sequence: CASSWTGGDYGYTF.

This chain links TRBV29-1 with TRBJ2-4, with TRBD2 identical over 7 bases. Germline V CDR1 and CDR2: SQVTM, ANQGSEA. V lost 4 bases, J lost 0 bases, and 9 bases stayed unmatched. The CDR3 spans 16 residues. The CDR3 reads CSVGLLSGLAKNIQYF. CDR3 nucleotides: TGCAGCGTTGGCCTACTTAGCGGGTTAGCCAAAAACATTCAGTACTTC.

The V gene is TRBV7-9, the J gene TRBJ1-1; no reliable D call. The CDR3 runs to 14 residues. Trimming stripped 5 bases from V and 1 base from J, with 11 bases between. The germline CDR1 and CDR2 sequences are SEHNR and FQNEAQ (reference sequence). This chain's CDR3 is CASSPLDGNTEAFF. CDR3 in DNA: TGTGCCAGCAGCCCCCTTGATGGGAACACTGAAGCTTTCTTT.

This clonotype turned up a few times. V is TRBV12-3 or TRBV12-4 and J is TRBJ1-1; D gene uncertain. The CDR3 is 15 residues long. The V end lost 2 bases, the J end lost 1 base, and 11 bases lay between the germline ends. The CDR3 DNA sequence: TGTGCCAGCAGTTTATTTGGATTTCGGAACACTGAAGCTTTCTTT. Its translation is CASSLFGFRNTEAFF.

The chain joins TRBV28 to TRBJ2-1; D unclear. This CDR3 is 11 amino acids long. Germline V gene data show CDR1 as MDHEN and CDR2 as SYDVKM. V was shortened by 2 bases and J by 9 bases, with 5 bases between the two germline ends. CDR3 amino acids: CASSLRLEQFF. The DNA of the CDR3 is TGTGCCAGCAGTTTACGGCTTGAGCAGTTCTTC.

The table lists this clonotype with a few counts. The chain has TRBV21-1 and TRBJ2-4. TRBV21-1 is a pseudogene. CDR3 size: 17 residues. DNA of the CDR3: TGTGCCAGCAGCAAAGTAGGAAGCAAGTTAGCCAAAAACATTCAGTACTTC. Translating it yields CASSKVGSKLAKNIQYF.